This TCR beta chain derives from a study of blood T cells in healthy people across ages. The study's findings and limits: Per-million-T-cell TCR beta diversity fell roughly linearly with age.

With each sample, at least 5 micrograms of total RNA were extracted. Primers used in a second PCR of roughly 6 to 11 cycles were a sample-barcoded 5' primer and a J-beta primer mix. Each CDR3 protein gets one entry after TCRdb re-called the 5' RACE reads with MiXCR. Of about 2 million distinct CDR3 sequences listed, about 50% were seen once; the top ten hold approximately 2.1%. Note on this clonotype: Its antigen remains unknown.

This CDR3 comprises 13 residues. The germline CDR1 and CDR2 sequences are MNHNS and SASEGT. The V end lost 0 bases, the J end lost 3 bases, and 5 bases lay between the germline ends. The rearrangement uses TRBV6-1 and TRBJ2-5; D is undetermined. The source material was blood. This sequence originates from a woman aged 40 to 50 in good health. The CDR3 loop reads CASSEAGKETQYF. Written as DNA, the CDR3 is TGTGCCAGCAGTGAAGCGGGGAAAGAGACCCAGTACTTC.